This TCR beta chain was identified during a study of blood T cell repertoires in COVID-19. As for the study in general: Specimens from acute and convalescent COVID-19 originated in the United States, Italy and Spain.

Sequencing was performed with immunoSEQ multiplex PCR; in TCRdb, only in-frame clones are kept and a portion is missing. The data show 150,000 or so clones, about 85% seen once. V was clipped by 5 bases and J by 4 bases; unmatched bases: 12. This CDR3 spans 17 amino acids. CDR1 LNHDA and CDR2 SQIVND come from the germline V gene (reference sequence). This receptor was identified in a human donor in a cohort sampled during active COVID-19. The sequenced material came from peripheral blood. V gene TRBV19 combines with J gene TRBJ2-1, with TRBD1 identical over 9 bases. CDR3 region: CASSPPPGTGPYNEQFF. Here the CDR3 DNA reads TGTGCCAGTAGTCCGCCCCCCGGGACAGGGCCATACAATGAGCAGTTCTTC.